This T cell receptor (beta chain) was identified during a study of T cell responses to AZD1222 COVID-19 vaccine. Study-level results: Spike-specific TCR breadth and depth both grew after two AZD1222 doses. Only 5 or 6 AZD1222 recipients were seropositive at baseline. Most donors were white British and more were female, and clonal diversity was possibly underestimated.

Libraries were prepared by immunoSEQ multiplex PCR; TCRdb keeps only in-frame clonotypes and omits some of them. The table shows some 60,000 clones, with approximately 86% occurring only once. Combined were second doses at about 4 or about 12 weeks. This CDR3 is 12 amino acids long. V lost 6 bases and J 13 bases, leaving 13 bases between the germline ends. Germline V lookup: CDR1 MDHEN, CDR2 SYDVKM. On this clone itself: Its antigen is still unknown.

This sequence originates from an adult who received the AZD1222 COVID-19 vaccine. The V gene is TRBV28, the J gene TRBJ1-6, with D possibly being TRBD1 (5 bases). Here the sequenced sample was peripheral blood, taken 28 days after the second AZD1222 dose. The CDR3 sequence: CASRADSTPLHF. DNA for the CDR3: TGTGCCAGCAGGGCCGACAGTACTCCCCTCCACTTT.